These 5 T cell receptor beta chains share one sample of origin, sequenced in a study of shared clonotypes between healthy human individuals. TCRdb keeps only in-frame clones here, not all; method: immunoSEQ multiplex PCR. In the table there are a few million clones, approximately 90% of which are singletons. The sequencing sample was made of naive CD4+ T cells from PBMCs. Subset noted: CD45RA+ positively selected. All receptors derive from a man aged 18 to 29 in good health. Some clones in this sample may be carry-over from other donors' samples.

The V and J genes are TRBV28 and TRBJ2-3; maybe TRBD2 (6 bases). The CDR3 is 16 residues long. Trimming shortened V by 8 bases and J by 1 base, and 19 bases separated the two germline ends. Germline lookup yields CDR1 MDHEN and CDR2 SYDVKM. Written as DNA, the CDR3 is TGTGCCAGCTCACTCCCGGGGGTGGATGGCACAGATACGCAGTATTTT. This encodes CASSLPGVDGTDTQYF.

The chain carries TRBV28 and TRBJ2-1, with TRBD2 matching 13 bases. Looked up from germline, CDR1 is MDHEN and CDR2 is SYDVKM. CDR3 size: 17 residues. The V gene end was trimmed by 8 bases and the J gene end by 8 bases; junction bases not matched to a gene: 15. In DNA, the CDR3 is TGTGCCAGCCCGCCCCAGGCCGGGACTAGCGGGAAACATGAGCAGTTCTTC. Translation: CASPPQAGTSGKHEQFF.

CDR3 coding DNA: TGTGCCTGGAGTCGGGACAGGGCTCGAAACACCATATATTTT. The encoded protein is CAWSRDRARNTIYF. This chain uses TRBV30 with TRBJ1-3; 9 bases align to TRBD1. The V segment lost 2 bases and the J segment 5 bases; nucleotides outside the gene matches: 4. This CDR3 has 14 amino acids. Germline V gives CDR1 GTSNPN, CDR2 SVGIG (reference sequence).

This sequence joins TRBV5-6 and TRBJ2-7; TRBD1 aligns across 7 bases. The CDR3 consists of 14 residues. The junction had 13 bases not matched to a gene; V was cut back by 7 bases and J by 6 bases. Germline-derived CDR1 and CDR2 are SGHDT and YYEEEE. The DNA of the CDR3 is TGTGCCAGCGCCCTGGGGACAGAACGTCGCGAGCAGTACTTC. This gives the protein CASALGTERREQYF.

The V and J genes are TRBV11-2 and TRBJ2-1; D call uncertain. Germline-derived CDR1 and CDR2 are SGHAT and FQNNGV. This CDR3 spans 14 amino acids. V was cut by 5 bases and J by 0 bases, with 8 bases left in between. CDR3 in DNA: TGTGCCAGCAGCCCTTTCGTCTCCTACAATGAGCAGTTCTTC. Translating it yields CASSPFVSYNEQFF.